These 23 T cell receptor beta chains were all obtained from the same sample, sequenced in a study of blood T cell repertoires in COVID-19. Method: immunoSEQ multiplex PCR; TCRdb's copy keeps in-frame clones and lacks some. The repertoire holds some 160,000 clones, about 83% seen once, with approximately 15% in the top ten. Sequencing input: peripheral blood. These receptors were obtained from a woman aged 80 or over with acute or convalescent COVID-19.

This clone appeared a few times. CDR3 residues: CATSDGREGQPQHF. For the CDR3, the DNA is TGTGCCACCAGTGATGGCAGGGAGGGGCAGCCCCAGCATTTT. The rearrangement joins TRBV24-1 to TRBJ1-5, with D perhaps TRBD1 (5 bases). Trimming took 3 bases from V and 7 from J, leaving 12 bases between them. CDR1 and CDR2 (germline): KGHDR, SFDVKD. The CDR3 is made up of 14 amino acids.

CDR3 in amino acids: CASSFLAGGLVQFF. In DNA, the CDR3 is TGTGCCAGCAGCTTCCTAGCGGGGGGGCTCGTGCAGTTCTTC. The genes are TRBV7-9 and TRBJ2-1; TRBD2 matches at 12 bases. The germline V gene has CDR1 SEHNR and CDR2 FQNEAQ (reference sequence). This CDR3 region has 14 residues. V dropped 3 bases and J dropped 12; count of bases not matched to a gene: 6.

This clone appeared a few times. This rearrangement joins TRBV27 to TRBJ2-3; TRBD2 matches 12 bases. The V segment lost 5 bases and the J segment 6 bases; nucleotides outside the gene matches: 6. CDR3 length equals 15 residues. The germline gives CDR1 MNHEY, CDR2 SMNVEV (reference sequence). The CDR3 coding sequence is TGTGCCAGCAGTCAACTAGCGGGAGGAGACGATACGCAGTATTTT. This encodes CASSQLAGGDDTQYF.

The chain employs TRBV5-8 and TRBJ1-5; tentatively, D is TRBD1 (6 bases). The CDR3 consists of 14 residues. Germline CDR1 is SGHTS and CDR2 is YDEGEE. With 4 bases removed from V and 4 bases from J, the gap between germline ends came to 12 bases. The DNA for the CDR3 is TGTGCCAGCAGCCGTCAGACAGGAAATCAGCCCCAGCATTTT. The encoded protein is CASSRQTGNQPQHF. The complete variable domain, with remaining parts taken from reference TRBV5-8 and TRBJ1-5, reads EAGVTQSPTHLIKTRGQQATLRCSPISGHTSVYWYQQALGLGLQFLLWYDEGEERNRGNFPPRFSGRQFPNYSSELNVNALELEDSALYLCASSRQTGNQPQHFGDGTRLSIL.

The V and J genes are TRBV5-1 and TRBJ2-3; 12 bases line up with TRBD2. With V trimmed by 3 bases and J by 6 bases, 2 bases remained unmatched. Germline assignment: CDR1 SGHRS and CDR2 YFSETQ. CDR3 length equals 14 residues. Here the CDR3 reads CASSSTSGSDTQYF. The CDR3 DNA reads as TGCGCCAGCAGCTCGACTAGCGGGAGTGATACGCAGTATTTT.

J is TRBJ2-3 and V is TRBV18; 8 bases are a match to TRBD2. Germline V CDR1 and CDR2: KGHSH, LQKENI. This CDR3 is 15 amino acids long. J was trimmed by 4 bases and V by 4 bases; bases with no gene match: 7. The CDR3 DNA follows: TGTGCCAGCTCACTACAAGCGGGAGCGGCAGATACGCAGTATTTT. Translated, it gives CASSLQAGAADTQYF.

The chain employs TRBV19 and TRBJ2-1, with 8 bases lining up with TRBD1. V was clipped by 8 bases and J by 9 bases; unmatched bases: 6. CDR3 length equals 12 residues. CDR1 and CDR2 (germline): LNHDA, SQIVND (reference sequence). The CDR3 DNA reads as TGTGCCAGTGGACAGGGTTTGGGTGAGCAGTTCTTC. This encodes CASGQGLGEQFF.

The chain carries TRBV5-1 and TRBJ2-3; 7 bases are a match to TRBD2. CDR3 length equals 15 residues. Germline lookup yields CDR1 SGHRS and CDR2 YFSETQ. V dropped 3 bases and J dropped 0; count of bases not matched to a gene: 4. This CDR3 reads CASSSGLSSTDTQYF. DNA of the CDR3: TGCGCCAGCAGCTCGGGACTATCTAGCACAGATACGCAGTATTTT.

The genes are TRBV29-1 and TRBJ1-5; tentative D call: TRBD1 (6 bases). CDR1 SQVTM and CDR2 ANQGSEA come from the germline V gene. The CDR3 is 13 amino acids. V lost 1 base to trimming and J lost 2 bases, with 6 bases between them. CDR3 nucleotide sequence: TGCAGCGTTGAAGGGACAGGCAATCAGCCCCAGCATTTT. Translated: CSVEGTGNQPQHF.

The genes are TRBV21-1 and TRBJ2-2; the D call TRBD2 from the table was never checked on the DNA. TRBV21-1 counts as a pseudogene. The CDR3 is made up of 17 amino acids. CDR3 sequence: CASSLWEGLAGAGELFF. CDR3 in DNA: TGTGCCAGCAGCCTATGGGAGGGACTAGCGGGAGCCGGGGAGCTGTTTTTT.

J is TRBJ1-1 and V is TRBV19; tentative D call: TRBD1 (5 bases). Deletions cut 5 bases from V and 3 bases from J, with 10 bases between. This CDR3 has 13 residues. From germline, CDR1 is LNHDA and CDR2 SQIVND (reference sequence). CDR3 sequence (DNA): TGTGCCAGTAGTTACCAGGGTGACACTGAAGCTTTCTTT. Its protein product is CASSYQGDTEAFF.

The rearrangement uses TRBV19 and TRBJ1-3, with unresolved D. Trimming removed 4 bases from V and 4 bases from J, with 11 bases in between. The CDR3 has 14 amino acids. Germline CDR1 reads LNHDA; CDR2 reads SQIVND (reference sequence). The CDR3 loop reads CASSTVTDGNTIYF. The DNA for the CDR3 is TGTGCCAGTAGTACAGTAACAGACGGAAACACCATATATTTT.

This clone was detected only a few times. J is TRBJ2-3 and V is TRBV21-1; the table assigns TRBD1, which was not confirmed against the DNA. TRBV21-1 is a pseudogene locus. The CDR3 has 16 amino acids. CDR3 coding DNA: TGTGCCAGCAGCAAAGCGCGGACAGTGATCACAGATACGCAGTATTTT. It yields the protein CASSKARTVITDTQYF.

The chain combines TRBV15 with TRBJ1-3; 9 bases line up with TRBD1. CDR1 LNHNV and CDR2 YYDKDF come from the germline V gene (reference sequence). Trimming at V came to 5 bases and at J to 0 bases, leaving 8 bases not matched to a gene. CDR3 length: 17 residues. In nucleotides, the CDR3 is TGTGCCACCAGCCTCCGGACAGGGGTCTTCTCTGGAAACACCATATATTTT. It is translated as CATSLRTGVFSGNTIYF.

The V gene is TRBV2, the J gene TRBJ1-3; D is unresolved. V was trimmed by 3 bases and J by 3 bases, leaving 9 bases between them. CDR1 and CDR2 (germline): SNHLY, FYNNEI. This CDR3 is built from 14 residues. As DNA, the CDR3 is TGTGCCAGCAGTGAGACAAGGTTTGGAAACACCATATATTTT. As protein: CASSETRFGNTIYF.

CDR3 DNA sequence: TGTGCCAGTAGTTCCCGGGACAGGGGTTTTGTCTATGGCTACACCTTC. Residues: CASSSRDRGFVYGYTF. The rearrangement links TRBV19 to TRBJ1-2; the match to TRBD1 covers 10 bases. The CDR3 sequence is 16 residues long. J lost 4 bases, V lost 5 bases, and 10 bases had no gene match. The germline V gene encodes CDR1 LNHDA and CDR2 SQIVND (reference sequence).

The V gene is TRBV29-1, the J gene TRBJ1-3; D uncertain. There are 14 residues in the CDR3. The germline CDR1 and CDR2 sequences are SQVTM and ANQGSEA. The V end lost 2 bases, the J end lost 2 bases, and 10 bases lay between the germline ends. As DNA, the CDR3 is TGCAGCGTTGAAACCGGAGGGACTGGAAACACCATATATTTT. Encoded protein: CSVETGGTGNTIYF.

This clone was seen only a few times. The chain couples TRBV5-1 to TRBJ1-1; D is unclear. This CDR3 has 13 amino acids. Germline assignment: CDR1 SGHRS and CDR2 YFSETQ. Trimming cost V 0 bases and J 0 bases, with 3 bases left between them. The CDR3, as DNA: TGCGCCAGCAGCTTGGCGGTGAACACTGAAGCTTTCTTT. It translates to CASSLAVNTEAFF.

The chain uses TRBV21-1 and TRBJ2-7; the D call of TRBD2 is as the table states it, not checked on the DNA. TRBV21-1 is reported as a pseudogene. The length of the CDR3 is 15 residues. This chain's CDR3 is CASLPFSGRRYEQYF. Written as DNA, the CDR3 is TGTGCCAGCCTCCCCTTTAGCGGGAGGCGGTACGAGCAGTACTTC.

The rearrangement joins TRBV7-8 to TRBJ1-1; D remains ambiguous. Trimming cost V 5 bases and J 5 bases, with 18 bases left between them. This CDR3 has 15 amino acids. Germline assignment: CDR1 SGHVS and CDR2 FQNEAQ. In DNA, the CDR3 is TGTGCCAGCAGCCCCTACAGCCCGGGGAGAACTGAAGCTTTCTTT. Protein: CASSPYSPGRTEAFF.

V is TRBV2 and J is TRBJ2-5; D is unclear. V lost 8 bases and J lost 5, with 15 bases in between. This CDR3 is built from 13 residues. CDR1 and CDR2 from the germline V gene are SNHLY and FYNNEI. For the CDR3, the DNA is TGTGCCAGCGTTAAAGCTATTTACGAGACCCAGTACTTC. It translates to CASVKAIYETQYF.

This chain connects TRBV18 to TRBJ1-1; the D gene is possibly TRBD1 (6 bases). The V gene's germline CDR1 is KGHSH and CDR2 LQKENI. The CDR3 has 17 residues. V lost 3 bases and J lost 5, with 22 bases in between. For the CDR3, the DNA is TGTGCCAGCTCACCCCCCGAAACAGGGATCGGGAATACTGAAGCTTTCTTT. Amino acid sequence: CASSPPETGIGNTEAFF.

The chain carries TRBV10-3 and TRBJ2-3; TRBD1 is a possible D gene (7 bases). V was pared by 4 bases and J by 3 bases, with 11 bases between. Germline V CDR1 and CDR2: ENHRY, SYGVKD. CDR3 size: 14 residues. The CDR3 spells CAISGQGGTDTQYF. The CDR3 DNA follows: TGTGCCATCAGTGGTCAGGGGGGAACAGATACGCAGTATTTT.